This T cell receptor (beta chain) was found in a study of early T cells in non-severe SARS-CoV-2 infection. Across the study: Bulk RNA taken from unsorted whole blood was sequenced, leaving chains unpaired.

CDR1 and CDR2 from the germline V gene are SGHDN and FVKESK. This CDR3 region has 12 residues. The V end lost 4 bases, the J end lost 10 bases, and 13 bases lay between the germline ends. Many counts were recorded for this clonotype. What it binds is not known. Study results and limitations: Anti-spike CD8 responses were favored in VDJdb matching, and private and CD4 specificities were missed.

TCRdb independently ran MiXCR on the 5' RACE reads; one entry per CDR3 protein. The profile shows approximately 69,000 distinct CDR3 sequences, roughly 10% of them singletons. This TCR derives from an adult who was a healthcare worker with PCR-confirmed SARS-CoV-2 infection or an uninfected control (not recorded which). The sequenced material came from whole blood. V and J are TRBV14 and TRBJ1-2, with no clear D. CDR3 amino acids: CASSRRTEDYTF. CDR3 DNA sequence: TGTGCCAGCAGCCGCCGAACAGAGGACTACACCTTC.